This TCR beta chain was recovered during a study of blood T cell repertoires in COVID-19. Here immunoSEQ multiplex PCR was the method, and the copy in TCRdb shows in-frame clones only, minus some. Here the sample spans some 430,000 clones, about nine tenths being singletons. The CDR3 totals 14 residues. CDR1 is LNHDA and CDR2 is SQIVND in the germline V gene (reference sequence). V lost 4 bases, J lost 2 bases, and 9 bases lay in between. The rearrangement joins TRBV19 to TRBJ1-3, with D perhaps matching TRBD1 (5 bases). This clonotype was sampled from a young man who had recovered from COVID-19. The specimen sequenced was PBMCs or T cells enriched from blood (not recorded which). The CDR3 spells CASSTGSAGNTIYF. The CDR3 coding sequence is TGTGCCAGTAGTACAGGGTCCGCTGGAAACACCATATATTTT. Together with reference TRBV19 and TRBJ1-3, the CDR3 gives the full variable domain: DGGITQSPKYLFRKEGQNVTLSCEQNLNHDAMYWYRQDPGQGLRLIYYSQIVNDFQKGDIAEGYSVSREKKESFPLTVTSAQKNPTAFYLCASSTGSAGNTIYFGEGSWLTVV.